What follows are 19 T cell receptor beta chains derived from one specimen sequenced in a study of human T cells and chemical hapten exposure. Time point given: healthy volunteer bleed at 6 weeks. RNA extraction used unfractionated whole blood as the source of total RNA. MiXCR, run by TCRdb on the RACE reads, gives a single entry per CDR3 protein. The sample carries about 77,000 distinct CDR3 sequences, 8.6% recorded once. Material for sequencing was whole blood. These receptors were taken from a female donor in good health. Some clones in this sample may be carry-over from other donors' samples.

The chain joins TRBV5-4 to TRBJ1-2; D gene ambiguous. Germline CDR1 reads SGHNT; CDR2 reads YYREEE (reference sequence). V was shortened by 1 base and J by 4 bases, with 11 bases between the two germline ends. This CDR3 has 14 residues. The CDR3 loop is CASSLQNRLYGYTF. CDR3 coding DNA: TGTGCCAGCAGCTTGCAAAACAGACTCTATGGCTACACCTTC. The whole variable domain, filled in from reference TRBV5-4 and TRBJ1-2, reads ETGVTQSPTHLIKTRGQQVTLRCSSQSGHNTVSWYQQALGQGPQFIFQYYREEENGRGNFPPRFSGLQFPNYSSELNVNALELDDSALYLCASSLQNRLYGYTFGSGTRLTVV.

This clonotype was counted only a few times. V usage is TRBV2 and J usage is TRBJ1-1; perhaps TRBD1 as D (5 bases). The CDR3 is made up of 13 amino acids. V dropped 8 bases and J dropped 7 bases, with 17 bases sitting between them. Germline loops: CDR1 SNHLY, CDR2 FYNNEI. In nucleotides, the CDR3 is TGTGCCAGCGAGGTTGGGGGGGTTGATGAAGCTTTCTTT. It yields the protein CASEVGGVDEAFF.

This clonotype has more than one count but fewer than ten. J is TRBJ2-7 and V is TRBV7-9, with TRBD2 matching over 8 bases. Germline V lookup: CDR1 SEHNR, CDR2 FQNEAQ (reference sequence). CDR3 length equals 15 residues. J was trimmed by 2 bases and V by 5 bases; bases with no gene match: 8. The DNA for the CDR3 is TGTGCCAGCAGCCTCCAAACGGGACTAGCCTACGAGCAGTACTTC. Residues: CASSLQTGLAYEQYF.

This chain uses TRBV5-5 with TRBJ1-5; no clear D. Germline CDR1 and CDR2: SGHKS and YYEKEE (reference sequence). V gave up 3 bases and J gave up 4 bases, with 8 bases separating them. This CDR3 comprises 13 residues. In DNA, the CDR3 is TGTGCCAGCAGCTCGACCGGGAATCAGCCCCAGCATTTT. Translating it yields CASSSTGNQPQHF.

This clonotype was observed many times. The CDR3 DNA follows: TGTGCCAGCAGTTTCGCGAACACCGGGGAGCTGTTTTTT. This sequence encodes CASSFANTGELFF. The chain uses TRBV12-3 or TRBV12-4 and TRBJ2-2; D is unclear. V was pared by 3 bases and J by 0 bases, with 2 bases between. The CDR3 has 13 amino acids.

This clonotype was found a few times. The CDR3 loop is CASSRGYSSYEQYF. The CDR3 DNA reads as TGTGCCAGCAGTCGAGGGTACAGCTCCTACGAGCAGTACTTC. The chain links TRBV28 to TRBJ2-7, with D possibly matching TRBD2 (5 bases). The germline CDR1 and CDR2 sequences are MDHEN and SYDVKM. The CDR3 has 14 amino acids. V lost 5 bases, J lost 0 bases, and 11 bases lay in between. Using reference TRBV28 and TRBJ2-7 for the parts outside the CDR3, the full variable domain is DVKVTQSSRYLVKRTGEKVFLECVQDMDHENMFWYRQDPGLGLRLIYFSYDVKMKEKGDIPEGYSVSREKKERFSLILESASTNQTSMYLCASSRGYSSYEQYFGPGTRLTVT.

This clonotype was observed a handful of times. The chain is built from TRBV7-8 and TRBJ1-2; D perhaps matches TRBD1 (6 bases). V was cut by 5 bases and J by 4 bases, with 11 bases left in between. Looked up from germline, CDR1 is SGHVS and CDR2 is FQNEAQ. The CDR3 length is 13 residues. The CDR3 loop is CASSPTDSYGYTF. The CDR3 nucleotides are TGTGCCAGCAGCCCTACGGACAGCTATGGCTACACCTTC.

The chain carries TRBV6-5 and TRBJ1-5; D not resolved. Trimming removed 6 bases from V and 2 bases from J, with 8 bases in between. The CDR3 runs to 13 residues. Germline CDR1 MNHEY, CDR2 SVGAGI. CDR3 sequence reads: CASRPFGNQPQHF. Written as DNA, the CDR3 is TGTGCCAGCAGACCGTTTGGCAATCAGCCCCAGCATTTT.

Many counts were recorded for this clonotype. The V call is TRBV4-3, the J call TRBJ1-5; no firm D call. The CDR3 runs 13 residues. Trimming removed 1 base at V and 4 bases at J, with 5 bases between. Germline lookup yields CDR1 LGHNA and CDR2 YSLEER. Here the CDR3 reads CASSQVGNQPQHF. CDR3 DNA: TGCGCCAGCAGCCAAGTCGGGAATCAGCCCCAGCATTTT.

This clonotype has ten or more counts. The rearrangement links TRBV10-3 to TRBJ1-3; no clear D gene. From germline, CDR1 is ENHRY and CDR2 SYGVKD. The length of the CDR3 is 16 residues. Trimming pared 3 bases from V and 4 bases from J, leaving 16 bases between. The CDR3: CAISDSGHGPGNTIYF. CDR3 bases: TGTGCCATCAGTGACTCGGGCCATGGCCCCGGAAACACCATATATTTT.

This clonotype turned up a few times. The chain employs TRBV7-2 and TRBJ2-3, with D tentatively TRBD1 or TRBD2 (5 bases each). The CDR3 loop spans 17 amino acids. Germline CDR1 is SGHTA and CDR2 is FQGNSA. The V gene lost 5 bases and the J gene lost 1 base, with 19 bases spanning the gap. As DNA, the CDR3 is TGTGCCAGCAGCCCCAGGACTTCCCTAGGGGGCACAGATACGCAGTATTTT. It encodes CASSPRTSLGGTDTQYF.

On this clonotype itself: Germline and junction disagree at one end, which may indicate a read error. The rearrangement joins TRBV27 to TRBJ1-6, with TRBD1 matching 7 bases. From germline, CDR1 is MNHEY and CDR2 SMNVEV (reference sequence). The CDR3 totals 14 residues. DNA for the CDR3: TGTGTCAGCCTGGGACAGTCCTATAATTCACCCCTCCACTTT. It is translated as CVSLGQSYNSPLHF.

This clonotype came up many times. The gene calls are TRBV29-1 and TRBJ1-2; TRBD1 matches 10 bases. Germline CDR1 and CDR2: SQVTM and ANQGSEA. V shed 1 base, J shed 6 bases, and the junction held 11 bases outside the gene matches. The CDR3 consists of 16 residues. The DNA for the CDR3 is TGCAGCGTTGAAGGGGGACAGGGGAGAAGGAAGGATGGCTACACCTTC. Translated: CSVEGGQGRRKDGYTF.

This chain joins TRBV7-9 and TRBJ2-3; possible D gene TRBD2, 5 bases. This CDR3 comprises 15 residues. Per the germline V gene, CDR1 is SEHNR and CDR2 is FQNEAQ (reference sequence). V lost 1 base to trimming and J lost 5 bases, with 13 bases between them. The CDR3, as DNA: TGTGCCAGCAGCTTAGGACTAATAGGTCTAGATACGCAGTATTTT. It is translated as CASSLGLIGLDTQYF. Using reference TRBV7-9 and TRBJ2-3 for the parts outside the CDR3, the full variable domain is DTGVSQNPRHKITKRGQNVTFRCDPISEHNRLYWYRQTLGQGPEFLTYFQNEAQLEKSRLLSDRFSAERPKGSFSTLEIQRTEQGDSAMYLCASSLGLIGLDTQYFGPGTRLTVL.

The CDR3 coding sequence is TGCAGTGCTAGAGGGGGGACTAGGAACAATGAGCAGTTCTTC. It translates to CSARGGTRNNEQFF. The chain carries TRBV20-1 and TRBJ2-1, with TRBD2 matching over 8 bases. J was trimmed by 5 bases and V by 1 base; bases with no gene match: 4. The length of the CDR3 is 14 residues. CDR1 and CDR2 (germline): DFQATT, SNEGSKA (reference sequence).

This clonotype has ten or more counts. The chain recombines TRBV6-1 with TRBJ1-5, with D perhaps TRBD1 (6 bases). This CDR3 is built from 15 residues. Germline CDR1 MNHNS, CDR2 SASEGT. V lost 4 bases and J 2 bases, leaving 12 bases between the germline ends. CDR3 sequence (DNA): TGTGCCAGCAGTGTGTCACAGGGCGGCAATCAGCCCCAGCATTTT. Translation: CASSVSQGGNQPQHF.

This clonotype turned up a few times. The chain has TRBV29-1 and TRBJ1-4, with no clear D. The CDR3 contains 16 residues. The germline gives CDR1 SQVTM, CDR2 ANQGSEA. V was pared by 5 bases and J by 4 bases, with 20 bases between. The CDR3 here is CSVIMRLPGHNEKLFF. The CDR3 DNA follows: TGCAGCGTTATTATGCGTTTACCGGGTCATAATGAAAAACTGTTTTTT.

In nucleotides, the CDR3 is TGTGCCAGTATCATAGTGGGGCGAACAGATACGCAGTATTTT. Translating gives CASIIVGRTDTQYF. The chain employs TRBV7-2 and TRBJ2-3, with D perhaps TRBD1 (5 bases). Germline V lookup: CDR1 SGHTA, CDR2 FQGNSA. The CDR3 totals 14 residues. V was cut by 9 bases and J by 3 bases, with 16 bases left in between.

The sample holds many counts of this clonotype. This chain connects TRBV6-1 to TRBJ1-1; D possibly corresponds to TRBD1 (6 bases). Germline CDR1 and CDR2: MNHNS and SASEGT. With 7 bases removed from V and 5 bases from J, the gap between germline ends came to 38 bases. The length of the CDR3 is 21 residues. The CDR3 bases are TGTGCCAGCATCCTGAATCGGGACAACGCACCTCTACCCCAAGGTGGGACTGAAGCTTTCTTT. Protein product: CASILNRDNAPLPQGGTEAFF.